A selection of T cell receptor beta chains follows, all from one sample in a study of T-cell reconstitution after alpha-beta-depleted transplantation in children. MiXCR, run by TCRdb on the PCR reads, gives a single entry per CDR3 protein. The table includes about 340,000 distinct CDR3 sequences, about an eighth detected once. The source material was PBMCs, sampled from the stem cell graft. These receptors all come from a human donor who donated a stem cell graft to a child with Fanconi anemia. The conserved cysteine and the conserved F or W are not part of the CDR3 here. A D gene is named only where the DNA matches it firmly.

J: TRBJ1-6; D: -; V: TRBV28; CDR3: ASSLENAPLH
J: TRBJ1-3; D: -; V: TRBV12-3/TRBV12-4; CDR3: ASSERYTIY
J: TRBJ2-1; D: -; V: TRBV7-6; CDR3: ASSSESREYEQF
J: TRBJ1-2; D: -; V: TRBV6-5; CDR3: ASSYSLGEGGYT
J: TRBJ1-1; D: TRBD1; V: TRBV6-1; CDR3: AVRRQGVDTEAF
J: TRBJ2-3; D: TRBD2; V: TRBV27; CDR3: ASKGLAGGDYTDTQY
J: TRBJ1-6; D: -; V: TRBV27; CDR3: ASSPFNSPLH
J: TRBJ2-3; D: TRBD2; V: TRBV9; CDR3: ASSFSGGASTDTQY
J: TRBJ1-1; D: -; V: TRBV9; CDR3: ASSSAGGPNTEAF
J: TRBJ2-1; D: -; V: TRBV20-1; CDR3: CATGTEAVRSYNEQF
J: TRBJ1-3; D: -; V: TRBV12-5; CDR3: ASGFVISPGPGDSGNTIY
J: TRBJ2-3; D: -; V: TRBV5-5; CDR3: ASSLTHSSEGTQY
J: TRBJ2-7; D: -; V: TRBV3-1; CDR3: ASSQDPGGNEQY
J: TRBJ1-6; D: TRBD1; V: TRBV27; CDR3: ASSLLRTGVPSPLH
J: TRBJ1-3; D: -; V: TRBV5-1; CDR3: ASSLGQPGGNTIY
J: TRBJ2-1; D: TRBD2; V: TRBV12-5; CDR3: ASALSGGLYNEQF
J: TRBJ1-1; D: -; V: TRBV7-3; CDR3: ASSLLGGTNTEAF
J: TRBJ1-2; D: TRBD1; V: TRBV3-1; CDR3: ASSPRGIYGYT
J: TRBJ2-1; D: -; V: TRBV2; CDR3: ASSASGSEQF
J: TRBJ2-3; D: TRBD1; V: TRBV25-1; CDR3: ASSSTRVGGDTQY
J: TRBJ1-6; D: -; V: TRBV9; CDR3: ASSARTNSPLH
J: TRBJ2-2; D: TRBD1; V: TRBV7-3; CDR3: ASSQTGGVLGTGELF
J: TRBJ2-3; D: -; V: TRBV5-6; CDR3: ASSPVGVDQQY
J: TRBJ1-1; D: TRBD1; V: TRBV12-5; CDR3: ASGLVLGQGDTEAF
J: TRBJ1-5; D: -; V: TRBV7-9; CDR3: ASSEGGGQPQH
J: TRBJ2-1; D: TRBD1; V: TRBV12-3/TRBV12-4; CDR3: ASSQTQGVDEQF
J: TRBJ1-1; D: -; V: TRBV2; CDR3: ASSKEQGNTEAF
J: TRBJ2-2; D: -; V: TRBV5-1; CDR3: ASSYLGANTGELF